This T cell receptor (beta chain) was recovered during a study of blood T cell repertoires in COVID-19. About the study: Researchers got acute and convalescent COVID-19 samples from the United States, Italy and Spain.

From germline, CDR1 is LNHDA and CDR2 SQIVND (reference sequence). The junction had 13 bases not matched to a gene; V was cut back by 8 bases and J by 6 bases. CDR3 size: 15 residues. The Seattle patients joined while their infection was active and were tracked longitudinally afterward. Authors' methods: Nucleated cell counts were estimated from reference gene primer amplification. Assay: immunoSEQ multiplex PCR; the TCRdb copy retains only in-frame clones and omits some. Clonal size and the V and J genes are those of that table, whereas D and trimming came from the DNA. The top ten clones hold approximately 10% of a sample with 250,000 to 300,000 clones, almost 90% of them seen once.

The J gene is TRBJ2-1, the V gene TRBV19, with 7 nucleotides matching TRBD2. This TCR was recovered from a woman in her twenties or thirties with COVID-19, enrolled during active disease. What was sequenced was peripheral blood. CDR3 DNA sequence: TGTGCCAGTGGCTTTAATTGGGGCGGGAGCAATGAGCAGTTCTTC. Amino acid sequence: CASGFNWGGSNEQFF.